This TCR beta chain was captured by sequencing in a study of blood T cell repertoires in COVID-19 (dated by TCRdb to about 2020). A note on the overall study: Samples from collaborators originated in the United States, Italy and Spain and spanned both the acute and convalescent phases of COVID-19. The samples were drawn from two sources: the first 160 participants of the ongoing ImmuneRACE study, and 950 to 1,500 subjects contributed by 6 global collaborators. HLA class I and class II types, where available, came from metadata supplied by the sample provider rather than from assay-based typing. The repertoires were released in a freely available public database meant as a resource for research on the immune response to SARS-CoV-2. The material from the prospective study consisted of cDNA or gDNA derived from T cells, B-cell-depleted T cells, or PBMCs. Nearly every sample came with metadata listing a de-identified subject ID, COVID-19 status, age in years and sex. The dataset comprised deeply sampled blood TCRbeta repertoires from subjects exposed to, actively infected with, or recovered from COVID-19. Here is what the overall study found, with its caveats: The amount of clinical and demographic metadata varied by source and participant and was provided uncurated.

The immunoSEQ Assay, a bias-controlled multiplex PCR, was used to amplify TCRbeta CDR3 regions from genomic DNA. Under the source paper's analysis protocol: The number of nucleated cells in each sample was estimated from the amplification of reference gene primers within the assay. To quantify the absolute abundance of each unique TCRbeta CDR3 rearrangement, sequence reads were collapsed and filtered. For each sample, productive Simpson clonality was calculated as the square root of Simpson's diversity index across productive rearrangements. Entries here come from immuneACCESS through TCRdb and include only in-frame sequences with V and J called. Some clones fail to appear in such tables; in the studies checked, an unresolved V gene covers under half of the shortfall, and the cause of the remainder is unknown. The V and J calls and clone size come from that table; D and trimming were worked out from the DNA. This sample has about 380,000 clones in its table, and roughly 91% of those were observed once. The ten largest clones add up to 0.9% to 1.5% of the sample.

Reading the germline V gene (reference sequence) gives CDR1 SEHNR and CDR2 FQNEAQ. V is cut back by 3 bases and J by 5 bases, with 7 bases in the junction unmatched. The cysteine opens and the phenylalanine closes a CDR3 of 15 amino acids. The DNA shown is the 45-base CDR3, in frame from base 1. In regard to this clone: No cognate antigen has been identified for it. The input lacks base qualities; no much larger clone sits a single base away.

Participants in the prospective study were aged roughly 18 to 89 years, lived in some 24 United States geographic areas, and enrolled through a virtual design. Cohort assignment in the prospective study relied on participant-reported clinical history from a screening survey and a study questionnaire. Recovered participants in ImmuneRACE Cohort 3 were defined as having two consecutive negative NP/OP PCR tests, clearance from a healthcare professional, or resolution of symptoms. In the prospective study, mobile phlebotomists collected whole blood, serum and a nasopharyngeal or oropharyngeal swab from each participant. Participants in the prospective study had the option to provide additional blood draws and questionnaires over a 2-month period. Blood samples from the prospective study were shipped frozen or at room temperature prior to DNA extraction.

The sequence is built from TRBV7-9 and TRBJ2-5; 9 bases in between match TRBD1. The receptor comes from a woman aged 18-29 years who had recovered from COVID-19. The sequenced sample consisted of PBMCs or T cells enriched from blood (not recorded which). The CDR3 protein is CASSLGQGPRETQYF. The sequenced DNA: TGTGCCAGCAGCTTGGGACAGGGACCTCGGGAGACCCAGTACTTC.